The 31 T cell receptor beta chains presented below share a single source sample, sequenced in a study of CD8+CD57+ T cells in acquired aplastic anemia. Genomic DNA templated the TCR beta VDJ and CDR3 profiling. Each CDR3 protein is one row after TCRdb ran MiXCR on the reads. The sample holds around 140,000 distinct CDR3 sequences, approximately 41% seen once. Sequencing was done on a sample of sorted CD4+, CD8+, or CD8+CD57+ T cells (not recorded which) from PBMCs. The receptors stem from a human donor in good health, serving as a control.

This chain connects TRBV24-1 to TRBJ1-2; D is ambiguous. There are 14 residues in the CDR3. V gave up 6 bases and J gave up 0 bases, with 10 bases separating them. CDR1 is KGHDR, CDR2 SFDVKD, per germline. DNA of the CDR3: TGTGCCACCAGTCCCGCGCGAGCTAACTATGGCTACACCTTC. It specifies CATSPARANYGYTF.

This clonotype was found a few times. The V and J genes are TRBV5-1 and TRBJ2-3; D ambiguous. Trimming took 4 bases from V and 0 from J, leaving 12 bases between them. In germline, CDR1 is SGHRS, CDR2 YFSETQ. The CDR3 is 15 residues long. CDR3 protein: CASSDPTGSTDTQYF. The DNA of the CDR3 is TGCGCCAGCAGCGACCCGACTGGTAGCACAGATACGCAGTATTTT.

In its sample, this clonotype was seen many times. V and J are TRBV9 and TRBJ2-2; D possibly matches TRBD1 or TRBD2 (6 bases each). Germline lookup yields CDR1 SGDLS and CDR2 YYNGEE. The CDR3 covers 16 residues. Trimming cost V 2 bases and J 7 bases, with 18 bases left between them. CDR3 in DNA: TGTGCCAGCAGCGTTGGGGGGCCGTCTCACGTCGGGGAGCTGTTTTTT. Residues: CASSVGGPSHVGELFF.

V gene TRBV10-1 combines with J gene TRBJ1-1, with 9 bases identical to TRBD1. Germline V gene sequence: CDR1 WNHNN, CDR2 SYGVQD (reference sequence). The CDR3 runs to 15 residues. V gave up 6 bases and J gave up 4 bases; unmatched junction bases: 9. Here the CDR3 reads CASRPGTGKGTEAFF. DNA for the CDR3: TGCGCCAGCAGGCCCGGGACAGGGAAAGGCACTGAAGCTTTCTTT.

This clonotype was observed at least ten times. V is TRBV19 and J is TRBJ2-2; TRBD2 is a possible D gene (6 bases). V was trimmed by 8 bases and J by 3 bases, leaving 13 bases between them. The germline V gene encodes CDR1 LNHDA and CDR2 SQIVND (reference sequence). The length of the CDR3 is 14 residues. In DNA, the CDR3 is TGTGCCAGTGAAAGGCTAGCGTACACCGGGGAGCTGTTTTTT. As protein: CASERLAYTGELFF.

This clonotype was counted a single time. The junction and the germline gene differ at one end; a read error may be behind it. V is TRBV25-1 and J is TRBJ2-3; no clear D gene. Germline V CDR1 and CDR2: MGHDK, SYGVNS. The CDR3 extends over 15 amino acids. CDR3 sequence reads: CASSPLGGNTDTQYF. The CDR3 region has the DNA TGTGCCAGCAGCCCCCTAGGTGGAAACACAGACACGCAGTATTTT. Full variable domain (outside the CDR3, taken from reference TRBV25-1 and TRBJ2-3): EADIYQTPRYLVIGTGKKITLECSQTMGHDKMYWYQQDPGMELHLIHYSYGVNSTEKGDLSSESTVSRIRTEHFPLTLESARPSHTSQYLCASSPLGGNTDTQYFGPGTRLTVL.

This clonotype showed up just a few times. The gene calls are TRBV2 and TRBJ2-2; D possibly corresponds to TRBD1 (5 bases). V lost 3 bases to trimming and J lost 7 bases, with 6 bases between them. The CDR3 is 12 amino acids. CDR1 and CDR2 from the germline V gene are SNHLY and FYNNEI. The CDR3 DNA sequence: TGTGCCAGCAGTGACCAGGGCGGGGAGCTGTTTTTT. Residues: CASSDQGGELFF.

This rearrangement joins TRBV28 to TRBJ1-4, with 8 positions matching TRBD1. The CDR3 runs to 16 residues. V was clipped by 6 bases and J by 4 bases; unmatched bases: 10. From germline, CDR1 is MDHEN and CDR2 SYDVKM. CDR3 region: CASSEWTGSYNEKLFF. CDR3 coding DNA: TGTGCCAGCAGCGAGTGGACAGGGAGTTATAATGAAAAACTGTTTTTT.

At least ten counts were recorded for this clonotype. The DNA for the CDR3 is TGTGCCAGCAGCTTCTTGGGGGCCTACGAGCAGTACTTC. As protein: CASSFLGAYEQYF. The gene calls are TRBV11-3 and TRBJ2-7, with D perhaps TRBD1 or TRBD2 (5 bases each). This CDR3 is 13 amino acids long. Germline CDR1 reads SGHNT; CDR2 reads YENEEA. Deletions cut 3 bases from V and 2 bases from J, with 8 bases between.

The CDR3 sequence: CATSETGGLTDTQYF. The CDR3 coding sequence is TGTGCCACCAGCGAAACAGGGGGGTTGACAGATACGCAGTATTTT. The chain has TRBV24-1 and TRBJ2-3; 8 bases fit TRBD1. The CDR3 consists of 15 residues. The J segment lost 3 bases and the V segment lost 7 bases, leaving 8 bases of the junction unmatched. The V gene's germline CDR1 is KGHDR and CDR2 SFDVKD.

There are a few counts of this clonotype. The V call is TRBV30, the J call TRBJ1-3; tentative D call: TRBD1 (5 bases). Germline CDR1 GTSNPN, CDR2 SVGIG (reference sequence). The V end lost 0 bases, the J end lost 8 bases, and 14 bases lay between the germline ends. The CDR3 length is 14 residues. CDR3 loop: CAWSVPFGGDTIYF. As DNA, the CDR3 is TGTGCCTGGAGTGTACCCTTTGGGGGAGACACCATATATTTT.

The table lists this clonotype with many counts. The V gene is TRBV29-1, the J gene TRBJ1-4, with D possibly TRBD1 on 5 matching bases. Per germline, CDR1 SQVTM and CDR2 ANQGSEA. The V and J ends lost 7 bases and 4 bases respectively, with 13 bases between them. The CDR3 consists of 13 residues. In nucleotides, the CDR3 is TGCAGCGCCCTCCGGGGACTTAATGAAAAACTGTTTTTT. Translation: CSALRGLNEKLFF.

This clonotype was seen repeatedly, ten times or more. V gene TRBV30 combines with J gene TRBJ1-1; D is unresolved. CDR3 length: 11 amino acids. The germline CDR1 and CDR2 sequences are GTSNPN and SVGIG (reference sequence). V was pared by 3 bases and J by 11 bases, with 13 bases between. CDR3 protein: CAWSGNLLAFF. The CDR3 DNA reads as TGTGCCTGGAGCGGTAATTTGTTGGCTTTCTTT.

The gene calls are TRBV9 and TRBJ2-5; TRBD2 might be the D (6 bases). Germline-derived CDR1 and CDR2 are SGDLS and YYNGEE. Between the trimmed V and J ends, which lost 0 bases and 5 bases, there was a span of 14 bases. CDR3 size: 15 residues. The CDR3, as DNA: TGTGCCAGCAGCGTAGCACCGCAGGCGGGGGAGACCCAGTACTTC. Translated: CASSVAPQAGETQYF. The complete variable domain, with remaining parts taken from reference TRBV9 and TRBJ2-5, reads DSGVTQTPKHLITATGQRVTLRCSPRSGDLSVYWYQQSLDQGLQFLIQYYNGEERAKGNILERFSAQQFPDLHSELNLSSLELGDSALYFCASSVAPQAGETQYFGPGTRLLVL.

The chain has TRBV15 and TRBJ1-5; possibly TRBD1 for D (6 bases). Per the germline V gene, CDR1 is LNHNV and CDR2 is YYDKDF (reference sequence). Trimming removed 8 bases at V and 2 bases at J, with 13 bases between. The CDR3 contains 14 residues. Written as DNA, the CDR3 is TGTGCCACCGAGGGGGGGCAGGGCAATCAGCCCCAGCATTTT. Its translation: CATEGGQGNQPQHF.

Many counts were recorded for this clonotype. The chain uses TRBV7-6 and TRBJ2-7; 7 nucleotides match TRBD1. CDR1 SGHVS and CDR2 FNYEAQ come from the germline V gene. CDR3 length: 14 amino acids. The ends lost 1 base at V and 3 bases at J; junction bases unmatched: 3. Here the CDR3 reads CASSLDPGGYEQYF. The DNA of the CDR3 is TGTGCCAGCAGCTTAGATCCAGGGGGCTACGAGCAGTACTTC.

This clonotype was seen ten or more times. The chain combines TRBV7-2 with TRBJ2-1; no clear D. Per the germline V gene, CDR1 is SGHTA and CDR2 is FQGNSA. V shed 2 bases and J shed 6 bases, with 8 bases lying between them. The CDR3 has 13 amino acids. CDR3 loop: CASSLSESNEQFF. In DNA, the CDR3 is TGTGCCAGCAGCTTATCTGAGAGCAATGAGCAGTTCTTC. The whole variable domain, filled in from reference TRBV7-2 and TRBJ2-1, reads GAGVSQSPSNKVTEKGKDVELRCDPISGHTALYWYRQSLGQGLEFLIYFQGNSAPDKSGLPSDRFSAERTGGSVSTLTIQRTQQEDSAVYLCASSLSESNEQFFGPGTRLTVL.

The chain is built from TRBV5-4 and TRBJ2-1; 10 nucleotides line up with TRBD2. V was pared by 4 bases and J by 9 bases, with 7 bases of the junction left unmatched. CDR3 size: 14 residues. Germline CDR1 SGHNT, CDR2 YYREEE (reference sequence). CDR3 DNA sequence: TGTGCCAGCAGCCTGGGACTAGCGAAGCGTGAGCAGTTCTTC. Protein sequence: CASSLGLAKREQFF.

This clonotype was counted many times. DNA of the CDR3: TGTGCCAGTAGTATCTTGTCCAGCGGCAAAAACATTCAGTACTTC. This gives the protein CASSILSSGKNIQYF. The V gene is TRBV19, the J gene TRBJ2-4; possible D gene TRBD2, 5 bases. Germline loops: CDR1 LNHDA, CDR2 SQIVND (reference sequence). With 3 bases removed from V and 3 bases from J, the gap between germline ends came to 12 bases. This CDR3 spans 15 amino acids.

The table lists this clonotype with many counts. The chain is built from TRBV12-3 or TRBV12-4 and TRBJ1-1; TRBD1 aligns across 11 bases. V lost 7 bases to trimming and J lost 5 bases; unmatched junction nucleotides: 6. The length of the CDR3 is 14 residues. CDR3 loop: CASKVGTGGTEAFF. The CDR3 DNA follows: TGTGCCAGCAAAGTAGGGACAGGGGGAACTGAAGCTTTCTTT.

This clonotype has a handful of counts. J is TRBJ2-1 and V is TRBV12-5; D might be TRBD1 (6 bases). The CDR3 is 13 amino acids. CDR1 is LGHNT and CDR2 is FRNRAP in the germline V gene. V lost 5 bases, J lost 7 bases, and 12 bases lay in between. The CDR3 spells CASGLRTENEQFF. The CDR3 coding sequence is TGTGCTAGTGGTCTCCGGACAGAGAATGAGCAGTTCTTC.

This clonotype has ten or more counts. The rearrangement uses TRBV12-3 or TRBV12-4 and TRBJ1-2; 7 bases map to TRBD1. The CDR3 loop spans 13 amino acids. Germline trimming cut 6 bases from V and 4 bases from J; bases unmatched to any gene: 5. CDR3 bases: TGTGCCAGCAGCCAACAGGGGTTCTATGGCTACACCTTC. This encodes CASSQQGFYGYTF.

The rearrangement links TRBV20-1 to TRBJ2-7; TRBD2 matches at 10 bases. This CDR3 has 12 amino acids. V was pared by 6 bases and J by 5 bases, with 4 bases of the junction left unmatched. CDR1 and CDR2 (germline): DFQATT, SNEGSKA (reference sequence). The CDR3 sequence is CSAKGLANEQYF. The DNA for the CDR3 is TGCAGTGCAAAGGGACTAGCGAACGAGCAGTACTTC.

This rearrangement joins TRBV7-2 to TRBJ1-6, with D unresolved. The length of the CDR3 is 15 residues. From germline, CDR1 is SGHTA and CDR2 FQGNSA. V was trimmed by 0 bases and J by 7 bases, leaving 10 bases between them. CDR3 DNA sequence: TGTGCCAGCAGCTTAGCCGGAGACCTAAATTCACCCCTCCACTTT. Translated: CASSLAGDLNSPLHF.

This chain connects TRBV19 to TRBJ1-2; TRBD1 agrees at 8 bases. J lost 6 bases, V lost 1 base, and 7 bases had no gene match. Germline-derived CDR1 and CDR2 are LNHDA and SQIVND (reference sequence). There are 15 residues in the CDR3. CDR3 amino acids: CASSIGGGDRNGYTF. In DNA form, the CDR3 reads TGTGCCAGTAGTATAGGTGGTGGGGACAGGAATGGCTACACCTTC. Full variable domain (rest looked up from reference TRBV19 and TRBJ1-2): DGGITQSPKYLFRKEGQNVTLSCEQNLNHDAMYWYRQDPGQGLRLIYYSQIVNDFQKGDIAEGYSVSREKKESFPLTVTSAQKNPTAFYLCASSIGGGDRNGYTFGSGTRLTVV.

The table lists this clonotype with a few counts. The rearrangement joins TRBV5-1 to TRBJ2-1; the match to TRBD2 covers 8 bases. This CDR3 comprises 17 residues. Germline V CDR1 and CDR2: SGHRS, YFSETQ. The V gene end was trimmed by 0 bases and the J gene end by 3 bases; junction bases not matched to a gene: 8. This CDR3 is CASSLGGSGKFYNEQFF. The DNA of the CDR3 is TGCGCCAGCAGCTTGGGAGGTAGCGGGAAATTCTACAATGAGCAGTTCTTC. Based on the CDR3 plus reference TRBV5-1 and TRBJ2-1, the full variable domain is KAGVTQTPRYLIKTRGQQVTLSCSPISGHRSVSWYQQTPGQGLQFLFEYFSETQRNKGNFPGRFSGRQFSNSRSEMNVSTLELGDSALYLCASSLGGSGKFYNEQFFGPGTRLTVL.

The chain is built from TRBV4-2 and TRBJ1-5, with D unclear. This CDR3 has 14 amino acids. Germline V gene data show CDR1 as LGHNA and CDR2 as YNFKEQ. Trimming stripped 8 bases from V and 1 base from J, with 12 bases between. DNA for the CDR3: TGTGCCAGCGGACCCCTCGGGAGCAATCAGCCCCAGCATTTT. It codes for CASGPLGSNQPQHF.

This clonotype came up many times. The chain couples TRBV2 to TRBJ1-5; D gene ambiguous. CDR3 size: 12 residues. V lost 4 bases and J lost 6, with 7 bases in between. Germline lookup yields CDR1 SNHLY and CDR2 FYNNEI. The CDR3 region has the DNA TGTGCCAGCAGTGGGGTGACTCAGCCCCAGCATTTT. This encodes CASSGVTQPQHF.

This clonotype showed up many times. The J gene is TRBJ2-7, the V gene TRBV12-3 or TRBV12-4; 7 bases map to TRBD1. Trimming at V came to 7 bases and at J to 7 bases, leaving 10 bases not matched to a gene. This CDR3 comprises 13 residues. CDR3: CASTRGSWGEQYF. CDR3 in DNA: TGTGCCAGCACCAGGGGGAGTTGGGGGGAGCAGTACTTC.

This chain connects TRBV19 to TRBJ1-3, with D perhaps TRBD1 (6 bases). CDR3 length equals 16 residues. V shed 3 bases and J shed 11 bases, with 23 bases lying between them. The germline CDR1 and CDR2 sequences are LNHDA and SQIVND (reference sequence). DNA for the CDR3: TGTGCCAGTAGTATCTCGGTATGGCAGGGGCGGGACGCCATATATTTT. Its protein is CASSISVWQGRDAIYF.

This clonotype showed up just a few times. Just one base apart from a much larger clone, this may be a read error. For the CDR3, the DNA is TGCGCCAGCAGCTTGGAGCCGAGCTCCTACGAGCAGCACTTC. Its translation: CASSLEPSSYEQHF. The chain employs TRBV5-1 and TRBJ2-7; D not resolved. Germline V gene data show CDR1 as SGHRS and CDR2 as YFSETQ. The CDR3 is 14 amino acids.